The 19 T cell receptor beta chains reported below all come from one sample, sequenced in a study of T cells in Graves' hyperthyroidism and ophthalmopathy (dated by TCRdb to the late 2010s). Library preparation employed multiplex PCR. Sequenced on an Illumina HiSeq 2000. TCR beta CDR3 regions were amplified from RNA transcripts. A first-round RT-PCR of the TCR CDR3 used the HTBI primer set with the Qiagen OneStep RT-PCR kit. TCRdb took the public reads, trimmed them with fastp at Q25, ran MiXCR for clone calling and kept in-frame beta chains. Rows with a matching CDR3 protein are joined into one entry that keeps the most common DNA and genes. Here the sample has 80,000 to 100,000 distinct CDR3 sequences; around 42% occur a single time. The leading ten clones occupy approximately 10% of the sample. The source material was peripheral blood or thyroid tissue (not recorded which). These receptors were taken from a woman aged 30 to 39 with Graves' hyperthyroidism.

The chain has TRBV5-1 and TRBJ2-1; D gene uncertain. V lost 3 bases, J lost 6 bases, and 7 bases lay in between. Germline values: CDR1 SGHRS, CDR2 YFSETQ. This CDR3 region has 12 residues. This chain's CDR3 is CASSSSSNEQFF. CDR3 DNA sequence: TGCGCCAGCAGCTCCTCTAGCAATGAGCAGTTCTTC.

This clonotype was counted ten times or more. This chain uses TRBV3-1 with TRBJ2-2; D gene unclear. CDR1 LGHDT and CDR2 YNNKEL come from the germline V gene (reference sequence). This CDR3 region has 15 residues. The V end was cut by 3 bases, the J end by 0 bases, with 8 bases between. The CDR3 bases are TGTGCCAGCAGCCATTCACCGACGAACACCGGGGAGCTGTTTTTT. Translating gives CASSHSPTNTGELFF.

This clonotype occurred many times. This rearrangement joins TRBV5-1 to TRBJ1-2; D is uncertain. The CDR3 runs to 14 residues. Trimming stripped 0 bases from V and 4 bases from J, with 10 bases between. The germline CDR1 and CDR2 sequences are SGHRS and YFSETQ. Written as DNA, the CDR3 is TGCGCCAGCAGCTTGGTTTCCGGTGTCTATGGCTACACCTTC. The encoded protein is CASSLVSGVYGYTF.

The J gene is TRBJ2-5, the V gene TRBV10-3; 16 nucleotides agree with TRBD2. Germline V CDR1 and CDR2: ENHRY, SYGVKD. With 6 bases clipped from V and 1 base from J, the junction kept 5 bases outside the gene matches. This CDR3 has 17 residues. CDR3 coding DNA: TGTGCCATCAGAGGGACTAGCGGGAGGGCTGCCCAAGAGACCCAGTACTTC. Amino acid sequence: CAIRGTSGRAAQETQYF.

With respect to this clonotype: This sequence may be a read error, since a much larger clone differs from it by one base. The chain combines TRBV5-1 with TRBJ2-2, with D perhaps TRBD2 (5 bases). The length of the CDR3 is 15 residues. The germline V gene has CDR1 SGHRS and CDR2 YFSETQ. The CDR3 DNA reads TGCGCCAGCAGCTTGGAGAGGGCAAGGGCCGGGGAGCTGTCTTTT. Residues: CASSLERARAGELSF. Complete variable domain (other parts from reference TRBV5-1 and TRBJ2-2): KAGVTQTPRYLIKTRGQQVTLSCSPISGHRSVSWYQQTPGQGLQFLFEYFSETQRNKGNFPGRFSGRQFSNSRSEMNVSTLELGDSALYLCASSLERARAGELSFGEGSRLTVL.

This clonotype was counted ten times or more. An end of the junction does not agree with germline; a read error may underlie this. The chain joins TRBV10-3 to TRBJ2-7; TRBD2 agrees at 8 bases. The germline CDR1 and CDR2 sequences are ENHRY and SYGVKD. The CDR3 sequence is 12 residues long. The CDR3 nucleotides are TGTGCCACCTATGGAGGGTATAGCGGGATAAGTTTC. It is translated as CATYGGYSGISF.

Points on this clonotype: The missing conserved phenylalanine or tryptophan at the end of this CDR3 makes a read error likely. No DNA is shown, since the ends of the CDR3 on it are uncertain; the CDR3 is the one TCRdb lists. V and J are TRBV20-1 and TRBJ1-1; the listed D gene, TRBD1, was not tested against the DNA. Germline loops: CDR1 DFQATT, CDR2 SNEGSKA (reference sequence). The CDR3 spans 8 amino acids, including both terminal residues. CDR3 region: CSASDQRG.

Concerning this clonotype: One base away lies a much larger clone, so this may be a sequencing read error. This chain links TRBV7-8 with TRBJ2-2, with D unresolved. The CDR3 is 18 amino acids. V dropped 3 bases and J dropped 3 bases, with 20 bases sitting between them. Germline assignment: CDR1 SGHVS and CDR2 FQNEAQ. This CDR3 is CASSFERPTISDTGELFF. The CDR3 region has the DNA TGTGCCAGCAGCTTTGAAAGGCCCACCATTTCAGACACCGGGGAGCTGTTTTTT.

Of note for this clonotype: Given the absence of the conserved phenylalanine or tryptophan at the CDR3 end, a read error is likely. This sequence joins TRBV7-9 and TRBJ1-1, with D unclear. The length of the CDR3 is 13 residues. Germline CDR1 SEHNR, CDR2 FQNEAQ (reference sequence). CDR3 residues: CASSLPLNTEAFL. The CDR3 DNA sequence: TGTGCCAGCAGCTTACCCCTGAATACTGAAGCTTTCTTA.

Turning to this clonotype: This clone may be a read error of a much larger clone one base away. The genes are TRBV2 and TRBJ1-5; TRBD1 matches 11 bases. Germline trimming cut 5 bases from V and 5 bases from J; bases unmatched to any gene: 11. Germline V gene lookup returns CDR1 SNHLY and CDR2 FYNNEI. The CDR3 extends over 17 amino acids. This CDR3 is CASSYSSGTGGDQPQHF. In DNA form, the CDR3 reads TGTGCCAGCAGTTACTCCTCCGGGACAGGGGGGGATCAGCCCCAGCATTTT.

This clonotype came up many times. The rearrangement links TRBV3-2 to TRBJ2-6; TRBD1, the table's D call, lacks a check against the DNA. TRBV3-2 constitutes a pseudogene. This CDR3 contains 18 residues. This CDR3 reads CASSQGPGQGAGANVLTF. The CDR3, as DNA: TGTGCCAGCAGCCAAGGACCGGGACAGGGGGCTGGGGCCAACGTCCTGACTTTC.

This chain uses TRBV7-3 with TRBJ1-6, with 9 bases identical to TRBD1. From germline, CDR1 is SGHTA and CDR2 FQGTGA. The trim removed 4 bases at V and 14 bases at J, leaving 6 bases unmatched. This CDR3 spans 13 amino acids. In DNA form, the CDR3 reads TGTGCCAGCAGCTCCGGGACAGGGAGGTCCCTCCACTTT. This gives the protein CASSSGTGRSLHF.

The table lists this clonotype with many counts. The chain carries TRBV20-1 and TRBJ2-3, with 8 bases identical to TRBD1. V lost 5 bases and J lost 3; bases outside the gene matches: 4. This CDR3 comprises 13 residues. Germline V gives CDR1 DFQATT, CDR2 SNEGSKA (reference sequence). The CDR3 bases are TGCAGTGCTCAGGGACAGGCTACAGATACGCAGTATTTT. Its protein is CSAQGQATDTQYF.

This clonotype was counted ten times or more. The DNA for the CDR3 is TGTGCCAGCACCGCGCGGGACAGGAGCTACGAGCAGTACTTC. Translating gives CASTARDRSYEQYF. The gene calls are TRBV6-5 and TRBJ2-7; TRBD1 agrees at 8 bases. Germline CDR1 MNHEY, CDR2 SVGAGI. The CDR3 spans 14 residues. V was clipped by 7 bases and J by 3 bases; unmatched bases: 8.

A word on this clonotype: One end of the junction varies from germline; a read error may be responsible. The chain uses TRBV7-9 and TRBJ1-5, with 10 bases matching TRBD1. Per the germline V gene, CDR1 is SEHNR and CDR2 is FQNEAQ (reference sequence). There are 15 residues in the CDR3. CDR3 sequence (DNA): TGTGCCAGCAGCTCCGGGACAGGGGCAAATCAGCCCCGGCATTTT. This gives the protein CASSSGTGANQPRHF.

This clonotype came up many times. The CDR3 nucleotides read TGCGCCAGCAGCCGTCCCGGCGAGCAGTACTTC. This translates into CASSRPGEQYF. This chain uses TRBV5-1 with TRBJ2-7; D is uncertain. Germline-derived CDR1 and CDR2 are SGHRS and YFSETQ. Trimming left V 4 bases short and J 6 bases short, with 8 bases between. This CDR3 has 11 amino acids.

This clonotype appeared many times. The chain has TRBV7-9 and TRBJ1-2; D is ambiguous. The germline V gene encodes CDR1 SEHNR and CDR2 FQNEAQ (reference sequence). The length of the CDR3 is 12 residues. Trimming left V 8 bases short and J 0 bases short, with 7 bases between. Here the CDR3 reads CASDTANYGYTF. CDR3 nucleotides: TGTGCCAGCGACACAGCTAACTATGGCTACACCTTC.

This clonotype was observed at least ten times. The V and J genes are TRBV15 and TRBJ2-3; the D gene is possibly TRBD2 (5 bases). V lost 0 bases to trimming and J lost 5 bases, with 21 bases between them. Germline assignment: CDR1 LNHNV and CDR2 YYDKDF (reference sequence). The CDR3 has 18 amino acids. The CDR3 DNA sequence: TGTGCCACCAGCAGAGATGGTAGGCTAGCTCGGGATCTAGATACGCAGTATTTT. Protein sequence: CATSRDGRLARDLDTQYF.

There are many counts of this clonotype. The genes are TRBV5-6 and TRBJ1-2; D is undetermined. Germline CDR1 SGHDT, CDR2 YYEEEE. This CDR3 is built from 17 residues. Between the trimmed V and J ends, which lost 0 bases and 8 bases, there was a span of 23 bases. Written as DNA, the CDR3 is TGTGCCAGCAGCTTGGGGCCCCTGAGCCTGCAGCGGGAAGGCTACACCTTC. Amino acid sequence: CASSLGPLSLQREGYTF. Drawing the rest from reference TRBV5-6 and TRBJ1-2, the complete variable domain is DAGVTQSPTHLIKTRGQQVTLRCSPKSGHDTVSWYQQALGQGPQFIFQYYEEEERQRGNFPDRFSGHQFPNYSSELNVNALLLGDSALYLCASSLGPLSLQREGYTFGSGTRLTVV.